This T cell receptor beta chain was retrieved from a study of shared clonotypes between healthy human individuals. Whole-study findings and limits: Relative to clonotypes present in all four donors, those not shared had lower generation probabilities. Although depth was large, rarefaction showed that sequencing of the sorted subsets was incomplete.

TCRdb keeps only in-frame clones here, not all; method: immunoSEQ multiplex PCR. The data show around 1,900,000 clones, about 94% seen once. In regard to this clone: The antigen is not known.

The V end was cut by 5 bases, the J end by 2 bases, with 12 bases between. This CDR3 spans 14 amino acids. Germline CDR1 is SEHNR and CDR2 is FQNEAQ (reference sequence). Naive CD8 cells, CD45RO-negative and positively selected for CCR7, excluded terminally differentiated effector memory CD45RA+ cells. Nashville, Tennessee was home to all donors, who were Caucasian adults. Sample: naive CD8+ T cells from PBMCs. The chain couples TRBV7-9 to TRBJ2-5; D is possibly TRBD1 (5 bases). The sequence was collected from a man between 18 and 29 years old in good health. Some clones in this sample may be carry-over from other donors' samples. The CDR3 sequence: CASSEGQIQETQYF. The CDR3 nucleotides read TGTGCCAGCAGCGAAGGACAAATACAAGAGACCCAGTACTTC. The variable domain in full, with the rest retrieved from reference TRBV7-9 and TRBJ2-5, is DTGVSQNPRHKITKRGQNVTFRCDPISEHNRLYWYRQTLGQGPEFLTYFQNEAQLEKSRLLSDRFSAERPKGSFSTLEIQRTEQGDSAMYLCASSEGQIQETQYFGPGTRLLVL.